The 21 T cell receptor beta chains below all came from one sample that was sequenced in a study of CD8+ T cells in alopecia areata. Sample treatment: oral pan-JAK inhibitor, 5-10 mg twice daily. Extracted RNA was reverse transcribed, and the resulting cDNA served as sequencing template. Assay used: immunoSEQ multiplex PCR; TCRdb lists only in-frame clones, some missing. The sample comprises about 270,000 clones, 60% of which are singletons, and 0.75% to 0.95% rests with the top ten. The specimen comprised CD4+ T cells sorted from blood, sampled at week 52, from a patient treated with tofacitinib. These receptors originate from a human donor with alopecia areata.

The chain carries TRBV7-6 and TRBJ2-3, with D unclear. Per germline, CDR1 SGHVS and CDR2 FNYEAQ. V was pared by 5 bases and J by 0 bases, with 15 bases between. The CDR3 has 16 amino acids. The CDR3 DNA follows: TGTGCCAGCAGCCAATTCAGTTTCTCTAGCACAGATACGCAGTATTTT. Translating gives CASSQFSFSSTDTQYF.

J is TRBJ2-5 and V is TRBV6-5; unclear D gene. Trimming removed 5 bases from V and 0 bases from J, with 1 base in between. Per germline, CDR1 MNHEY and CDR2 SVGAGI. This CDR3 region has 11 residues. The CDR3 is CASSHQETQYF. For the CDR3, the DNA is TGTGCCAGCAGTCACCAAGAGACCCAGTACTTC.

Comments on this clone: The sample holds other DNA sequences that translate to the same CDR3. V is TRBV30 and J is TRBJ2-1; 7 bases agree with TRBD1. Germline V CDR1 and CDR2: GTSNPN, SVGIG (reference sequence). The CDR3 has 13 amino acids. V gave up 2 bases and J gave up 4 bases; unmatched junction bases: 2. The CDR3 sequence is CAWSRDSYNEQFF. The CDR3 DNA reads TGTGCCTGGAGTCGGGACAGTTACAATGAGCAGTTCTTC.

This rearrangement joins TRBV6-5 to TRBJ2-1; D may be TRBD1 or TRBD2 (5 bases each). The CDR3 is 13 residues long. Germline V gene lookup returns CDR1 MNHEY and CDR2 SVGAGI. The V gene lost 7 bases and the J gene lost 10 bases, with 17 bases spanning the gap. The CDR3 sequence: CASTRPGTQEQFF. For the CDR3, the DNA is TGTGCCAGCACCCGCCCCGGGACCCAGGAGCAGTTCTTC.

The gene calls are TRBV5-4 and TRBJ2-7; 8 bases match TRBD2. CDR3 length: 13 residues. V shed 0 bases and J 9 bases; nucleotides not matched to a gene: 5. Germline V gene lookup returns CDR1 SGHNT and CDR2 YYREEE (reference sequence). CDR3 bases: TGTGCCAGCAGCTTGGAGGTAGCGGGGCCGCAGTACTTC. Protein sequence: CASSLEVAGPQYF.

This clone was seen only a few times. The chain carries TRBV5-5 and TRBJ2-7, with a tentative D call TRBD1 (6 bases). The germline V gene has CDR1 SGHKS and CDR2 YYEKEE (reference sequence). V lost 4 bases and J 5 bases, leaving 10 bases between the germline ends. The CDR3 spans 12 residues. The CDR3 DNA is TGTGCCAGCAGCATGGACAGCCACGAGCAGTACTTC. It translates to CASSMDSHEQYF.

The CDR3 DNA reads as TGCGCCAGCAGTTCGGGGGTAGTGGCCGGGGAGCTGTTTTTT. It is translated as CASSSGVVAGELFF. The chain recombines TRBV5-1 with TRBJ2-2, with D possibly being TRBD2 (6 bases). Deletions cut 5 bases from V and 6 bases from J, with 14 bases between. Germline CDR1 reads SGHRS; CDR2 reads YFSETQ. The CDR3 has 14 residues. The full variable domain, with the rest looked up from reference TRBV5-1 and TRBJ2-2, is KAGVTQTPRYLIKTRGQQVTLSCSPISGHRSVSWYQQTPGQGLQFLFEYFSETQRNKGNFPGRFSGRQFSNSRSEMNVSTLELGDSALYLCASSSGVVAGELFFGEGSRLTVL.

The chain has TRBV7-2 and TRBJ2-3; D not resolved. The V end was cut by 1 base, the J end by 5 bases, with 10 bases between. The length of the CDR3 is 14 residues. Germline CDR1 and CDR2: SGHTA and FQGNSA. CDR3 nucleotides: TGTGCCAGCAGCTTAGGATCCCAATTAGATACGCAGTATTTT. The encoded protein is CASSLGSQLDTQYF.

This chain joins TRBV2 and TRBJ1-6; D is possibly TRBD1 (5 bases). Germline V gives CDR1 SNHLY, CDR2 FYNNEI. Between the trimmed V and J ends, which lost 8 bases and 9 bases, there was a span of 17 bases. This CDR3 has 14 amino acids. In nucleotides, the CDR3 is TGTGCCAGCTCCCCCCGGGACCGTCTTTCACCCCTCCACTTT. This gives the protein CASSPRDRLSPLHF.

The genes are TRBV6-1 and TRBJ2-1; 9 bases match TRBD2. CDR1 MNHNS and CDR2 SASEGT come from the germline V gene. The CDR3 runs 14 residues. With 5 bases clipped from V and 10 bases from J, the junction kept 9 bases outside the gene matches. The CDR3 reads CASSIGGGAREQFF. CDR3 coding DNA: TGTGCCAGCAGTATAGGCGGGGGGGCACGGGAGCAGTTCTTC.

This clone appeared a few times. The genes are TRBV7-9 and TRBJ2-5, with D possibly TRBD2 on 6 matching bases. The length of the CDR3 is 15 residues. The V end was cut by 6 bases, the J end by 4 bases, with 18 bases between. CDR1 SEHNR and CDR2 FQNEAQ come from the germline V gene (reference sequence). CDR3 nucleotide sequence: TGTGCCAGCAGTCAAAGACGGGGAGCGGGAGAGACCCAGTACTTC. Amino acids: CASSQRRGAGETQYF.

J is TRBJ1-1 and V is TRBV10-2, with D possibly matching TRBD1 (6 bases). This CDR3 region has 14 residues. Germline CDR1 reads WSHSY; CDR2 reads SAAADI. Trimming removed 6 bases from V and 6 bases from J, with 17 bases in between. For the CDR3, the DNA is TGCGCCAGCAGAGCATCCGGGGGCGACCCTGAAGCTTTCTTT. It codes for CASRASGGDPEAFF.

In this sample, this clone turned up a few times. This chain uses TRBV6-6 with TRBJ2-5; D is unresolved. Trimming left V 7 bases short and J 1 base short, with 7 bases between. The CDR3 spans 12 residues. Looked up from germline, CDR1 is MNHNY and CDR2 is SVGAGI (reference sequence). The CDR3 DNA follows: TGTGCCAGCAAGGGCCCCCAAGAGACCCAGTACTTC. Its translation is CASKGPQETQYF.

About this clone itself: Other DNA variants within this sample encode the same CDR3. The chain links TRBV29-1 to TRBJ2-7; D unclear. Between the trimmed V and J ends, which lost 1 base and 4 bases, there was a span of 5 bases. The CDR3 has 11 amino acids. Germline V gene data show CDR1 as SQVTM and CDR2 as ANQGSEA. CDR3 sequence reads: CSVEGGYEQYF. CDR3 coding DNA: TGCAGCGTTGAAGGGGGTTACGAGCAGTACTTC.

This clone was observed a handful of times. The rearrangement links TRBV7-9 to TRBJ1-1; D gene uncertain. V shed 1 base and J shed 4 bases, with 19 bases lying between them. There are 17 residues in the CDR3. From germline, CDR1 is SEHNR and CDR2 FQNEAQ (reference sequence). CDR3 DNA sequence: TGTGCCAGCAGCTTAGATCGGTTCGCGGGTCCTATCACTGAAGCTTTCTTT. Protein: CASSLDRFAGPITEAFF.

The J gene is TRBJ1-1, the V gene TRBV20-1; D is possibly TRBD1 (6 bases). The CDR3 spans 11 residues. Germline assignment: CDR1 DFQATT and CDR2 SNEGSKA (reference sequence). V dropped 3 bases and J dropped 7 bases, with 9 bases sitting between them. Here the CDR3 DNA reads TGCAGTGCTAGTGACAGGCATGAAGCTTTCTTT. Translation: CSASDRHEAFF.

This clone was seen more than once but under ten times. This sequence joins TRBV10-3 and TRBJ1-6, with 10 bases identical to TRBD1. V shed 0 bases, J shed 9 bases, and the junction held 2 bases outside the gene matches. CDR3 length: 15 residues. Germline lookup yields CDR1 ENHRY and CDR2 SYGVKD. The CDR3 loop reads CAISESGQGTSPLHF. CDR3 nucleotides: TGTGCCATCAGTGAGTCGGGACAGGGGACTTCACCCCTCCACTTT.

V usage is TRBV11-3 and J usage is TRBJ2-3; 8 bases align to TRBD2. The J segment lost 4 bases and the V segment lost 1 base, leaving 16 bases of the junction unmatched. Germline lookup yields CDR1 SGHNT and CDR2 YENEEA. CDR3 length: 19 residues. The CDR3 is CASSLARPGGRLPPDTQYF. CDR3 DNA sequence: TGTGCCAGCAGCTTAGCCCGCCCCGGCGGGAGGCTCCCCCCAGATACGCAGTATTTT.

V is TRBV14 and J is TRBJ1-1, with D possibly TRBD1 on 6 matching bases. Per the germline V gene, CDR1 is SGHDN and CDR2 is FVKESK. V dropped 1 base and J dropped 9 bases, with 12 bases sitting between them. This CDR3 contains 13 residues. This CDR3 reads CASSQVTGLKAFF. The CDR3 region has the DNA TGTGCCAGCAGCCAAGTGACAGGCCTTAAAGCTTTCTTT.

This chain connects TRBV9 to TRBJ1-1; TRBD1 aligns across 7 bases. V trimming: 4 bases; J trimming: 2 bases; junction bases outside the gene matches: 5. CDR3 size: 14 residues. The germline CDR1 and CDR2 sequences are SGDLS and YYNGEE. The CDR3 region has the DNA TGTGCCAGCAGCCGGGACAGCCCCAACACTGAAGCTTTCTTT. This sequence encodes CASSRDSPNTEAFF.

V is TRBV30 and J is TRBJ2-1; D is unresolved. This CDR3 is 13 amino acids long. Germline V gives CDR1 GTSNPN, CDR2 SVGIG (reference sequence). Between the trimmed V and J ends, which lost 1 base and 4 bases, there was a span of 8 bases. The CDR3 loop reads CAWSGYPYNEQFF. CDR3 nucleotide sequence: TGTGCCTGGAGTGGTTACCCGTACAATGAGCAGTTCTTC.